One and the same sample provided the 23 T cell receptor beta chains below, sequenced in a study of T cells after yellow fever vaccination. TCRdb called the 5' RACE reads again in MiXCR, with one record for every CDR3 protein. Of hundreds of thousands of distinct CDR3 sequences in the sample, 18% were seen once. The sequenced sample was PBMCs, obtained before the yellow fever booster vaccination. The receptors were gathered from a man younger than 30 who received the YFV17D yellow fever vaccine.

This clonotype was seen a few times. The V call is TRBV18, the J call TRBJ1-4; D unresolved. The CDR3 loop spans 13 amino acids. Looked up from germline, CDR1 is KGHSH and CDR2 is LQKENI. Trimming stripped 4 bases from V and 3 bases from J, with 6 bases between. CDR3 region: CASSRQPNEKLFF. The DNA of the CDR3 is TGTGCCAGCTCACGCCAGCCTAATGAAAAACTGTTTTTT.

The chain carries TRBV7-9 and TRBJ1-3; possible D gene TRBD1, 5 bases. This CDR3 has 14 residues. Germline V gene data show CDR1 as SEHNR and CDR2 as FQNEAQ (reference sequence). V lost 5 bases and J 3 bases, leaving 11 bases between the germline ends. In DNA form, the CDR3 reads TGTGCCAGCAGCCGCCAGGGCGGTGGAAACACCATATATTTT. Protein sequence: CASSRQGGGNTIYF.

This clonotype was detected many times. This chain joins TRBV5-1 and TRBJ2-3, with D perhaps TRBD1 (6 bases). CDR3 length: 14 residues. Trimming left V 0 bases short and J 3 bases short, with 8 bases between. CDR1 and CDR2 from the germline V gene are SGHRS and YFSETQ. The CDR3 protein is CASSLDRETDTQYF. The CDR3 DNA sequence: TGCGCCAGCAGCTTGGACAGGGAAACAGATACGCAGTATTTT.

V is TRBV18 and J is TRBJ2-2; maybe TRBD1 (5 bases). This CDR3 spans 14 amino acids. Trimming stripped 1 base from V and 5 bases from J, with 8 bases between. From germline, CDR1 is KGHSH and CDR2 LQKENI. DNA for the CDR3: TGTGCCAGCTCACCACTCAGGGAAACCGGGGAGCTGTTTTTT. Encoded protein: CASSPLRETGELFF. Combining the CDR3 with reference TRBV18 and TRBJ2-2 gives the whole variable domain NAGVMQNPRHLVRRRGQEARLRCSPMKGHSHVYWYRQLPEEGLKFMVYLQKENIIDESGMPKERFSAEFPKEGPSILRIQQVVRGDSAAYFCASSPLRETGELFFGEGSRLTVL.

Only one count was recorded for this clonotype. CDR3 DNA: TGTGCCAGCAGTTTCGGCATGCGAACTGAAGCTTTCTTT. Translated, it gives CASSFGMRTEAFF. The chain combines TRBV12-3 or TRBV12-4 with TRBJ1-1; D gene uncertain. CDR3 length: 13 amino acids. V was shortened by 3 bases and J by 5 bases, with 10 bases between the two germline ends.

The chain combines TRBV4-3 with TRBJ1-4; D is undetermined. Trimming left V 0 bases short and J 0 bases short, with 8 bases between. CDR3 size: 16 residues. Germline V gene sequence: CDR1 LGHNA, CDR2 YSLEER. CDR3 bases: TGCGCCAGCAGCCAAGATGACGGCACAACTAATGAAAAACTGTTTTTT. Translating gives CASSQDDGTTNEKLFF.

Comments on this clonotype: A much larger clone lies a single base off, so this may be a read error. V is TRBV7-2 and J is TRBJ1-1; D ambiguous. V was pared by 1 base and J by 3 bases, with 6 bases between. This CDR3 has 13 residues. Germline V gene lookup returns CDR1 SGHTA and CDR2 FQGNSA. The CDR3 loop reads CASSLGAYTEAFF. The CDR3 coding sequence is TGTGCCAGCAGCTTAGGGGCGTACACTGAAGCTTTCTTT.

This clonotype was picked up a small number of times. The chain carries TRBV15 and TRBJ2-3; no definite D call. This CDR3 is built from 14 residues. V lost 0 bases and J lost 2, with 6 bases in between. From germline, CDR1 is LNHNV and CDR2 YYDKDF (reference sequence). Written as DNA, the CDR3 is TGTGCCACCAGCAGAGACAGGAACACAGATACGCAGTATTTT. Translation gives CATSRDRNTDTQYF.

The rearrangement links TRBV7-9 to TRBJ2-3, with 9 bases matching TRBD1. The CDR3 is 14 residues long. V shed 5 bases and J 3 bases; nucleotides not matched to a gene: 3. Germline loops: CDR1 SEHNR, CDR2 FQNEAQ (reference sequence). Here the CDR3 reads CASSRTGVTDTQYF. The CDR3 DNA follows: TGTGCCAGCAGCCGGACAGGGGTTACAGATACGCAGTATTTT.

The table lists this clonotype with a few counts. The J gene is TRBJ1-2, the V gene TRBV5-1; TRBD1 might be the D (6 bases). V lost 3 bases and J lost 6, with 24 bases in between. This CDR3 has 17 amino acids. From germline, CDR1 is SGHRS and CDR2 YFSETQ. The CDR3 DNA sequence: TGCGCCAGCAGCTCATCGGGGGGGCAGTATGAAGTGGATGGCTACACCTTC. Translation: CASSSSGGQYEVDGYTF.

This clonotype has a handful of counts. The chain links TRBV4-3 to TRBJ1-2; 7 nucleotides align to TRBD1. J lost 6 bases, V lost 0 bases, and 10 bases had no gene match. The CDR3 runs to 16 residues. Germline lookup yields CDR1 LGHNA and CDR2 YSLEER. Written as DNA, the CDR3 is TGCGCCAGCAGCCAAGAGGGAGACAGGGTTGGAGATGGCTACACCTTC. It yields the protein CASSQEGDRVGDGYTF.

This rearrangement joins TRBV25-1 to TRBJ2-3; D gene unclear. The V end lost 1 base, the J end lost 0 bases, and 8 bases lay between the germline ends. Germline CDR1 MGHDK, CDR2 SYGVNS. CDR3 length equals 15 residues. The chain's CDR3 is CASSESATSTDTQYF. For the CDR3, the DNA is TGTGCCAGCAGTGAATCCGCAACTAGCACAGATACGCAGTATTTT. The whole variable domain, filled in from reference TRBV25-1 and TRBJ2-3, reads EADIYQTPRYLVIGTGKKITLECSQTMGHDKMYWYQQDPGMELHLIHYSYGVNSTEKGDLSSESTVSRIRTEHFPLTLESARPSHTSQYLCASSESATSTDTQYFGPGTRLTVL.

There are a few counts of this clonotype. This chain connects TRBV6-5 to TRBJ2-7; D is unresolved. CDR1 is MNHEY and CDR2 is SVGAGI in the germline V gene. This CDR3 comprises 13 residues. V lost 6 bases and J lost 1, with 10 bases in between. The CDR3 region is CASRDLVSYEQYV. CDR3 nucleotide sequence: TGTGCCAGCAGGGACCTCGTATCCTACGAGCAGTACGTC.

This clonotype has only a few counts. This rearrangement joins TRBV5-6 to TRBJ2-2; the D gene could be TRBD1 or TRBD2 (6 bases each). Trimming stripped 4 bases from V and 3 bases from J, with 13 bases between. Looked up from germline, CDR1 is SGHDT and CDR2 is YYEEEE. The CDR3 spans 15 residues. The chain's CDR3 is CASSPEGGYTGELFF. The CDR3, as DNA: TGTGCCAGCAGCCCTGAAGGGGGGTACACCGGGGAGCTGTTTTTT.

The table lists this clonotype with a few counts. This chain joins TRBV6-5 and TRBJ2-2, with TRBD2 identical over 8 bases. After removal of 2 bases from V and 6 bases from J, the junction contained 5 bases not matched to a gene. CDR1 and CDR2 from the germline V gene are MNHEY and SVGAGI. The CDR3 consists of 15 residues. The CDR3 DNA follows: TGTGCCAGCAGTTACGGGAGCGGGGGAGCCGGGGAGCTGTTTTTT. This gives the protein CASSYGSGGAGELFF.

The CDR3 DNA reads TGTGCCAGCAGCGTGGAGCCTACCGGGGAGCTGTTTTTT. Translation: CASSVEPTGELFF. The chain couples TRBV9 to TRBJ2-2; D gene uncertain. The CDR3 is 13 amino acids. Germline V gene data show CDR1 as SGDLS and CDR2 as YYNGEE. Trimming shortened V by 2 bases and J by 5 bases, and 7 bases separated the two germline ends.

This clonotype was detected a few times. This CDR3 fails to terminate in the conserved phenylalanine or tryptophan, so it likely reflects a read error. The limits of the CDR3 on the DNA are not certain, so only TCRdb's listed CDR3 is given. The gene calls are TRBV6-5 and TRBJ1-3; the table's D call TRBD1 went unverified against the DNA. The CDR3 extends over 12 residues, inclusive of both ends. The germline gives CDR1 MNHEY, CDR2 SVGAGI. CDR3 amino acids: CASSYPPPGEVL.

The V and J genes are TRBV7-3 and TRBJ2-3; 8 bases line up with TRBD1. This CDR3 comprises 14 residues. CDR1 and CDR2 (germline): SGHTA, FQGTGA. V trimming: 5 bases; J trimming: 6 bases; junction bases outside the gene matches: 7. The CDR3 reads CASSPDRGWDTQYF. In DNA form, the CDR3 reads TGTGCCAGCAGCCCCGACAGGGGCTGGGATACGCAGTATTTT.

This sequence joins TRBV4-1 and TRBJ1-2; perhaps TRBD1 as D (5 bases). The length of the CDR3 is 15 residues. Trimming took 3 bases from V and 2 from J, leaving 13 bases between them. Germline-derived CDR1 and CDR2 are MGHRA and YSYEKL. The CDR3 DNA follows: TGCGCCAGCAGCCAGGAGGGGAGTCTAAACTATGGCTACACCTTC. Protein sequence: CASSQEGSLNYGYTF.

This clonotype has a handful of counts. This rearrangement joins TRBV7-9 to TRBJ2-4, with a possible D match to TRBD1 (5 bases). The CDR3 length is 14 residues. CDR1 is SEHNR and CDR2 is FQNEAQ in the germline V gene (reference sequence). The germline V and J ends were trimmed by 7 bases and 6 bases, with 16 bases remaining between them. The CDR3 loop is CASTWGDNRNIQYF. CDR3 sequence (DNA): TGTGCCAGCACATGGGGCGATAATAGAAACATTCAGTACTTC.

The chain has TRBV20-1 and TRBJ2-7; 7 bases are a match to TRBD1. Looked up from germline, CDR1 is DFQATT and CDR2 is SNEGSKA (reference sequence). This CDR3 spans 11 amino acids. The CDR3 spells CSALGQYEEYV. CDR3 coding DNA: TGCAGTGCTTTGGGACAGTACGAGGAGTACGTC.

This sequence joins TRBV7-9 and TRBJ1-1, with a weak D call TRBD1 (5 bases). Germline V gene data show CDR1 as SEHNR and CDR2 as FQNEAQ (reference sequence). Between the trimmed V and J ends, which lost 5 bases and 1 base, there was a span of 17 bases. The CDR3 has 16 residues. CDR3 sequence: CASSISRQRQNTEAFF. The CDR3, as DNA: TGTGCCAGCAGCATATCGAGACAGAGACAGAACACTGAAGCTTTCTTT. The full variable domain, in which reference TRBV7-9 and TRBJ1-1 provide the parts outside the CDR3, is DTGVSQNPRHKITKRGQNVTFRCDPISEHNRLYWYRQTLGQGPEFLTYFQNEAQLEKSRLLSDRFSAERPKGSFSTLEIQRTEQGDSAMYLCASSISRQRQNTEAFFGQGTRLTVV.

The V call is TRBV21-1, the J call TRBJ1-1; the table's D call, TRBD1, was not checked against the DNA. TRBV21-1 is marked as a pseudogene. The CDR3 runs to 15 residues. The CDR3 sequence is CASSKGRQGHTEAFF. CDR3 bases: TGTGCCAGCAGCAAAGGTAGACAGGGACACACTGAAGCTTTCTTT.